These T cell receptor beta chains were read from a single sample in a study of T cells after yellow fever vaccination. TCRdb used MiXCR to reprocess the 5' RACE reads, holding one entry per CDR3 protein. This sample has 310,000 or so distinct CDR3 sequences; 6.5% to 8.5% occur once, and the top ten carry 15% to 20%. The specimen was PBMCs, collected roughly 47 days after the first yellow fever vaccination. Source of these receptors: a man in his late teens or twenties who received the YFV17D yellow fever vaccine. Both conserved end residues are part of each CDR3. The D gene is left open where the match is weak. Size tells how often a clone was seen (once, few, many) or the class of an expanded clone, and some rows leave it out.

CDR3 protein	CDR3 DNA	D gene	V gene	clone size	J gene
CASSFNPTGSATPLHF	TGTGCCAGCAGCTTCAACCCGACAGGGAGTGCGACACCCCTCCACTTT	TRBD1	TRBV5-5	few	TRBJ1-6
CASSFAGAQETQYF	TGTGCCAGCAGCTTTGCGGGCGCACAAGAGACCCAGTACTTC	NA	TRBV5-5	NA	TRBJ2-5
CASSQGGGRDYGYTF	TGTGCCAGCAGCCAAGGGGGCGGGCGAGACTATGGCTACACCTTC	NA	TRBV4-2	NA	TRBJ1-2
CASSPLAGNFADTQYF	TGTGCCAGCAGCCCCCTAGCGGGGAACTTCGCAGATACGCAGTATTTT	TRBD2	TRBV7-9	NA	TRBJ2-3
CASSLAGTPAADTQYF	TGCGCCAGCAGCTTGGCCGGGACCCCTGCAGCAGATACGCAGTATTTT	NA	TRBV5-1	NA	TRBJ2-3
CASSSPGQGYYGYTF	TGTGCCAGCAGCTCTCCGGGACAGGGGTACTATGGCTACACCTTC	TRBD1	TRBV7-2	NA	TRBJ1-2
CSASDRRSTDTQYF	TGCAGTGCCTCGGACCGGAGAAGCACAGATACGCAGTATTTT	NA	TRBV20-1	few	TRBJ2-3
CASSLRLANTGELFF	TGTGCCAGCAGTTTACGGCTCGCGAACACCGGGGAGCTGTTTTTT	NA	TRBV27	NA	TRBJ2-2
CSAVPWRTQETQYF	TGCAGTGCCGTTCCTTGGCGGACGCAAGAGACCCAGTACTTC	NA	TRBV20-1	NA	TRBJ2-5
CASSYRGVSGNTIYF	TGTGCCAGCAGTTACCGGGGGGTCTCTGGAAACACCATATATTTT	NA	TRBV6-5	NA	TRBJ1-3
CASSNPGASGNQPQHF	TGTGCCAGCAGCAACCCAGGGGCGAGCGGCAATCAGCCCCAGCATTTT	NA	TRBV6-2/TRBV6-3	few	TRBJ1-5
CASSLTPSGEQFF	TGTGCCAGCAGCTTAACCCCCTCGGGTGAGCAGTTCTTC	NA	TRBV7-2	NA	TRBJ2-1
CASSGQGANVGELFF	TGTGCCAGCTCCGGACAGGGGGCGAATGTCGGGGAGCTGTTTTTT	TRBD1	TRBV18	many	TRBJ2-2
CASSLGQGAEELFF	TGTGCCAGCAGCTTAGGGCAGGGGGCCGAGGAGCTGTTTTTT	TRBD1	TRBV5-4	NA	TRBJ2-2
CASSVGSGGSYNEQFF	TGTGCCAGCAGTGTGGGCAGCGGGGGCTCCTACAATGAGCAGTTCTTC	TRBD2	TRBV6-2/TRBV6-3	NA	TRBJ2-1
CSARGQGNTGELFF	TGCAGTGCTAGAGGACAGGGGAACACCGGGGAGCTGTTTTTT	TRBD1	TRBV20-1	few	TRBJ2-2
CASSPRTGRNNEQFF	TGTGCCAGCAGCCCTCGGACAGGGAGGAACAATGAGCAGTTCTTC	TRBD1	TRBV7-2	many	TRBJ2-1
CASKGNNQPQHF	TGTGCCAGCAAGGGGAACAATCAGCCCCAGCATTTT	NA	TRBV28	NA	TRBJ1-5
CASSPGTGNEQFF	TGTGCCAGCAGTCCAGGGACAGGGAATGAGCAGTTCTTC	TRBD1	TRBV28	few	TRBJ2-1
CASSLALSFQGNEQFF	TGTGCCAGCAGCTTAGCGTTGTCCTTCCAGGGCAATGAGCAGTTCTTC	NA	TRBV7-9	NA	TRBJ2-1
CATRGGRMADGYTF	TGTGCCACCAGGGGAGGGCGAATGGCTGATGGCTACACCTTC	NA	TRBV24-1	NA	TRBJ1-2
CASSLGAGGQPQHF	TGTGCCAGCAGCTTGGGGGCGGGGGGCCAGCCCCAGCATTTT	NA	TRBV5-6	NA	TRBJ1-5
CASSSLGRASYEQYF	TGTGCCAGCAGTTCATTAGGACGGGCCTCCTACGAGCAGTACTTC	NA	TRBV5-6	NA	TRBJ2-7
CASTVDLQGLTEAFF	TGTGCCAGCACCGTCGACCTACAGGGACTCACTGAAGCTTTCTTT	NA	TRBV18	NA	TRBJ1-1
CAISESDRVELFF	TGTGCCATCAGTGAGTCAGACAGGGTGGAACTGTTTTTT	TRBD1	TRBV10-3	few	TRBJ1-4
CASSRLAGGPPYEQYF	TGTGCCAGCAGCCGACTAGCGGGGGGGCCGCCTTACGAGCAGTACTTC	TRBD2	TRBV11-2	few	TRBJ2-7
CASSPGQQNSPLHF	TGTGCCAGTAGCCCGGGACAGCAAAATTCACCCCTCCACTTT	TRBD1	TRBV19	NA	TRBJ1-6
CASSLILGTDFNNEQFF	TGCGCCAGCAGCTTGATCCTGGGGACAGACTTTAACAATGAGCAGTTCTTC	TRBD1	TRBV5-1	few	TRBJ2-1
CASSHRLAEGELFF	TGCGCCAGCAGCCACCGACTAGCTGAAGGGGAGCTGTTTTTT	TRBD2	TRBV4-1	few	TRBJ2-2
CASSGVAGQYEQYF	TGTGCCAGCAGTGGGGTAGCGGGGCAATACGAGCAGTACTTC	TRBD2	TRBV6-1	NA	TRBJ2-7
CASSLEGRTETQYF	TGTGCCAGCAGTTTGGAAGGTCGAACGGAGACCCAGTACTTC	NA	TRBV28	NA	TRBJ2-5
CASSAIDRNEQFF	TGCGCCAGCAGCGCAATCGACAGAAATGAGCAGTTCTTC	NA	TRBV5-1	few	TRBJ2-1
CASRDRITNTEAFF	TGTGCCAGCAGGGACAGGATAACGAACACTGAAGCTTTCTTT	TRBD1	TRBV6-1	NA	TRBJ1-1
CASSTAWTGQETQYF	TGTGCCAGCAGCACCGCTTGGACAGGCCAAGAGACCCAGTACTTC	TRBD1	TRBV7-2	NA	TRBJ2-5
CASSPRPPRDYSNQPQHF	TGTGCCAGCTCCCCTAGGCCACCCAGAGATTATAGCAATCAGCCCCAGCATTTT	NA	TRBV27	NA	TRBJ1-5
CASSTSGGWGNQPPHF	TGTGCCAGCTCAACCTCAGGGGGCTGGGGCAATCAGCCCCCGCATTTT	TRBD1	TRBV18	NA	TRBJ1-5
CATVQRSSTDTQYF	TGTGCCACCGTACAACGCAGTAGCACAGATACGCAGTATTTT	NA	TRBV7-9	few	TRBJ2-3
CASSRRGLAGNTIYF	TGTGCCAGCAGCCGGAGAGGGCTCGCTGGAAACACCATATATTTT	NA	TRBV12-3/TRBV12-4	few	TRBJ1-3
CASSMLGRTEAFF	TGTGCCAGCAGCATGCTGGGGCGGACTGAAGCTTTCTTT	NA	TRBV5-5	many	TRBJ1-1
CASSLDARVGDGYTF	TGTGCCAGCAGCTTAGATGCCCGGGTCGGGGATGGCTACACCTTC	NA	TRBV7-2	many	TRBJ1-2
CASSHRGLAKNIQYF	TGCGCCAGCAGCCATAGGGGACTTGCCAAAAACATTCAGTACTTC	NA	TRBV4-3	NA	TRBJ2-4
CASSLGGRGNYEQYF	TGTGCCAGCAGCTTAGGGGGACGTGGGAACTACGAGCAGTACTTC	NA	TRBV7-2	few	TRBJ2-7
CASSLLHDRTYEAFF	TGTGCCAGCAGTCTACTCCATGACAGAACTTATGAAGCTTTCTTT	NA	TRBV6-2/TRBV6-3	many	TRBJ1-1
CASNGAMNTEAFF	TGTGCCAGCAACGGGGCCATGAACACTGAAGCTTTCTTT	NA	TRBV6-2/TRBV6-3	few	TRBJ1-1
CASSQAPSGSSYEQYF	TGCGCCAGCAGCCAAGCACCTAGCGGGAGCTCCTACGAGCAGTACTTC	TRBD2	TRBV4-1	many	TRBJ2-7
CASSTQPSNDGEQFF	TGCGCCAGCAGCACTCAACCTTCAAATGATGGTGAGCAGTTCTTC	NA	TRBV5-1	many	TRBJ2-1
CASSYSEGNYGYTF	TGTGCCAGCAGTTACTCGGAGGGAAACTATGGCTACACCTTC	NA	TRBV6-5	many	TRBJ1-2
CACSQDPAGGYTGELFF	TGTGCCTGCAGCCAAGATCCAGCGGGGGGTTACACCGGGGAGCTGTTTTTT	TRBD2	TRBV3-1	NA	TRBJ2-2
CASSNRDGAYEQYF	TGTGCCAGCTCCAACCGGGACGGTGCCTACGAGCAGTACTTC	NA	TRBV18	few	TRBJ2-7
CSVRGFPGLDTEAFF	TGCAGCGTACGAGGGTTTCCAGGGTTGGACACTGAAGCTTTCTTT	NA	TRBV29-1	NA	TRBJ1-1
CASSTETGSAAFF	TGTGCCAGCAGCACAGAGACAGGGAGTGCAGCTTTCTTT	TRBD1	TRBV2	few	TRBJ1-1
CASSPTAGSDTQYF	TGTGCCAGCAGCCCCACCGCCGGCTCAGATACGCAGTATTTT	NA	TRBV9	few	TRBJ2-3
CASSFDERGPQHF	TGTGCCAGCAGCTTTGATGAGCGGGGGCCCCAGCATTTT	NA	TRBV7-2	few	TRBJ1-5
CASSLGDPETQYF	TGCGCCAGCAGCTTGGGGGACCCAGAGACCCAGTACTTC	NA	TRBV5-1	NA	TRBJ2-5
CASRPTGGEGYTF	TGTGCCAGCCGTCCGACGGGGGGAGAGGGCTACACCTTC	NA	TRBV28	NA	TRBJ1-2
CASSPAVWGSYGYTF	TGTGCCAGCAGCCCTGCGGTGTGGGGGAGCTATGGCTACACCTTC	NA	TRBV7-8	NA	TRBJ1-2
CASRLILSVDTQYF	TGCGCCAGCCGACTGATCCTGTCAGTGGATACGCAGTATTTT	NA	TRBV5-1	many	TRBJ2-3
CASSSHRAYEQYF	TGTGCCAGCAGCTCCCACAGGGCCTACGAGCAGTACTTC	NA	TRBV7-2	few	TRBJ2-7